The entry that follows covers one T cell receptor (beta chain) sequence. The target antigen is unknown. Germline trimming cut 5 bases from V and 5 bases from J; bases unmatched to any gene: 5. The CDR3 loop spans 13 amino acids. The data originate from a study of T-cell memory formation after mild COVID-19. Overall study findings and caveats: In second-wave clones peaking day 37, SARS-CoV-2 specificity remained unconfirmed. Contracting clones localized mainly to CM and EM when CD4+ and mainly to EMRA when CD8+.

TCRdb reprocessed the 5' RACE reads via MiXCR and lists one record per CDR3 protein. This sample has about half a million distinct CDR3 sequences, with around a sixth found just once. What was sequenced was PBMCs or a T cell subset sorted from them (not recorded which). The source of this sequence is an adult woman who had mild COVID-19 (a few samples of this study predate the infection). Cell type and time point are not known. The chain carries TRBV12-3 or TRBV12-4 and TRBJ1-2; 7 nucleotides line up with TRBD1. CDR3 DNA: TGTGCCAGCAGTCCAGGGGGTGGGTATGGCTACACCTTC. Protein sequence: CASSPGGGYGYTF.